This TCR beta chain appears in the sequencing data of a study of blood T cell repertoires in COVID-19. Overall study context: Some COVID-19 samples were acute and others convalescent; all came from the United States, Italy and Spain. PBMCs, B-cell-depleted T cells, or T cells provided the cDNA or gDNA that made up the material.

This clone appeared a few times. Methods used by the authors: Using reference gene primer amplification, nucleated cell counts were estimated. The protocol was immunoSEQ multiplex PCR, while the TCRdb copy is restricted to in-frame clones and leaves out a portion. The V and J calls and clone size were taken over from that table, and D and trimming were inferred from the DNA. This table has under 80,000 clones, 65% to 90% appearing once. The ends lost 5 bases at V and 9 bases at J; junction bases unmatched: 11. Germline lookup yields CDR1 MNHNY and CDR2 SVGAGI (reference sequence). There are 17 residues in the CDR3.

The sequenced sample was peripheral blood. The sequence was collected from a woman aged 55-70 years with acute or convalescent COVID-19. V usage is TRBV6-6 and J usage is TRBJ2-2; 14 bases are a match to TRBD2. CDR3 sequence reads: CASSPRGLAGAYRELFF. CDR3 DNA sequence: TGTGCCAGCAGTCCCCGGGGACTAGCGGGGGCCTACCGGGAGCTGTTTTTT.